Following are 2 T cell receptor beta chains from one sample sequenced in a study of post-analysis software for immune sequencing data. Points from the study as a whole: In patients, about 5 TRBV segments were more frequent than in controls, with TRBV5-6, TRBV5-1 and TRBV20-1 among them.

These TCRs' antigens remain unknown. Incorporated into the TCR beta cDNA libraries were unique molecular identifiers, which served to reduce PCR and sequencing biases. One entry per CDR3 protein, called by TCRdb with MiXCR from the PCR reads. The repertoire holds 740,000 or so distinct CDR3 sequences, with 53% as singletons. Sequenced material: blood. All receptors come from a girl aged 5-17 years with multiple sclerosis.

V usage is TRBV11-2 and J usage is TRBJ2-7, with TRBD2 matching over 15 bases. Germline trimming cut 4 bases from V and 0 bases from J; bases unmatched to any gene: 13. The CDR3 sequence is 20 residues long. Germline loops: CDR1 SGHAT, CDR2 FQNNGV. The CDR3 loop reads CASSSQAGTSGGTFSYEQYF. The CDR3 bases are TGTGCCAGCAGCTCTCAAGCCGGGACTAGCGGGGGGACATTCTCCTACGAGCAGTACTTC.

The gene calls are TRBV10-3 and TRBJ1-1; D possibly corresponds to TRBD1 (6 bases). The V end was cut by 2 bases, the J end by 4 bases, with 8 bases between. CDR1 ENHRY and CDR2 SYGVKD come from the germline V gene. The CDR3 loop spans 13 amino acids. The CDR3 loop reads CAISEKGVTEAFF. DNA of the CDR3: TGTGCCATCAGTGAGAAGGGGGTCACTGAAGCTTTCTTT.